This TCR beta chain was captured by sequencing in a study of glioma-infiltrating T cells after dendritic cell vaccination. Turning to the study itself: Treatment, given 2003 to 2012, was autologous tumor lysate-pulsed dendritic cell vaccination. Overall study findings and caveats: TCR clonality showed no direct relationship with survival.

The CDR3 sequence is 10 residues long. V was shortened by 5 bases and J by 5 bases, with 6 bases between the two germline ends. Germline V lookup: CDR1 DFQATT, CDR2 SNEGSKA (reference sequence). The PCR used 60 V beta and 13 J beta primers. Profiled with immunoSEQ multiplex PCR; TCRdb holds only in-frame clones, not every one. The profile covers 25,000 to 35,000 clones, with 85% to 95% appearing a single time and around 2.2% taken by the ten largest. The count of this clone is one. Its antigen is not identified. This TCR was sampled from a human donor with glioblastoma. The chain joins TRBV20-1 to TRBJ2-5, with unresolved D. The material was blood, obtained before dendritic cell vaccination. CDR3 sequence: CSASVETQYF. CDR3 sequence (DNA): TGCAGTGCTTCGGTGGAGACCCAGTACTTC.